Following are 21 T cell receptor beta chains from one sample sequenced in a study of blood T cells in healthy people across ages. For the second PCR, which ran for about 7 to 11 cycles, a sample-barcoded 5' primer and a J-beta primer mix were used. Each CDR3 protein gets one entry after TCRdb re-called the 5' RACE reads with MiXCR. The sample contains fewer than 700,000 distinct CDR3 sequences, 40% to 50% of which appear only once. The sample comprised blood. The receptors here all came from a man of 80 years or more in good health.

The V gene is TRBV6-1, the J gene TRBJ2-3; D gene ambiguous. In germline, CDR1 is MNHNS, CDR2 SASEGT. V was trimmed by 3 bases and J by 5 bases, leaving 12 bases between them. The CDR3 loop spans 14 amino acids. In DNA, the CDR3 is TGTGCCAGCAGTGACGGTAGCCCTTTAGATACGCAGTATTTT. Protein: CASSDGSPLDTQYF.

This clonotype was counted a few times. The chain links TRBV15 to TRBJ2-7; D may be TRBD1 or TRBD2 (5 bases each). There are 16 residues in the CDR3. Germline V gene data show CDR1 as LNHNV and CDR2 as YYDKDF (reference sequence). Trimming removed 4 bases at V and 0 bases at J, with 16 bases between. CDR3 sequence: CATSTRQGVSSYEQYF. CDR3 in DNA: TGTGCCACCAGCACTCGGCAGGGAGTATCCTCCTACGAGCAGTACTTC.

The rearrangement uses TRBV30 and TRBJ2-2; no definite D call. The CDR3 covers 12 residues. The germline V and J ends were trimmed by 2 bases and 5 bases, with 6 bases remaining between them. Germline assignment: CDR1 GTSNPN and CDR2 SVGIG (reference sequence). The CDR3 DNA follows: TGTGCCTGGAGTTCAAGGACCGGGGAGCTGTTTTTT. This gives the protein CAWSSRTGELFF.

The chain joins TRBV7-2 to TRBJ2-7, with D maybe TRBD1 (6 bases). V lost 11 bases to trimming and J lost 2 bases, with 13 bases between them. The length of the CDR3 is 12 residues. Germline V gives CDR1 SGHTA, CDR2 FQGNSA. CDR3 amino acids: CACARTAYEQYF. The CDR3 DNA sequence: TGTGCCTGCGCCAGGACAGCCTACGAGCAGTACTTC.

CDR3 DNA sequence: TGTGCCAGCGCACCCGCCGGGGTCTCCTACGAGCAGTACTTC. Protein sequence: CASAPAGVSYEQYF. V usage is TRBV27 and J usage is TRBJ2-7, with D perhaps matching TRBD2 (5 bases). The CDR3 consists of 14 residues. Trimming left V 8 bases short and J 0 bases short, with 14 bases between. Germline CDR1 is MNHEY and CDR2 is SMNVEV (reference sequence).

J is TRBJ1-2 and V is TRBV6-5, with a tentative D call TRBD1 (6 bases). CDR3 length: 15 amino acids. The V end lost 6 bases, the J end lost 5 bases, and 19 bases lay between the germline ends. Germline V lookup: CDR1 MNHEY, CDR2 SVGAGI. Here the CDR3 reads CASRPQGWQGYGYTF. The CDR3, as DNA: TGTGCCAGCAGGCCACAGGGCTGGCAAGGGTATGGCTACACCTTC.

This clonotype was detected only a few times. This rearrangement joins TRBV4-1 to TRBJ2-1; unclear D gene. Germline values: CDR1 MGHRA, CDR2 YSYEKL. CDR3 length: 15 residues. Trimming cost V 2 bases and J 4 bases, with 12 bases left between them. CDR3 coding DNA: TGCGCCAGCAGCCAAAATCTTCTGGGGTACAATGAGCAGTTCTTC. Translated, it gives CASSQNLLGYNEQFF.

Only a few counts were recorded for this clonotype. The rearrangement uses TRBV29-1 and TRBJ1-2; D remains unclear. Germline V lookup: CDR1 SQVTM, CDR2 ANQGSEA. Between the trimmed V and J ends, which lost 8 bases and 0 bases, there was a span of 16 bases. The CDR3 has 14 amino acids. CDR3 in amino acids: CSYGERPTNYGYTF. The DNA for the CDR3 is TGCAGCTATGGGGAGAGACCAACTAACTATGGCTACACCTTC.

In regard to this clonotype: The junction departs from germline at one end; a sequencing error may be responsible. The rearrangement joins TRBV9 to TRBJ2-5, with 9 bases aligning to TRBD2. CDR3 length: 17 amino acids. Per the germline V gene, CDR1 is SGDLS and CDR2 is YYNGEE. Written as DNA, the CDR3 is TGTGCCAACAGCGTAGGGAGCGGGGGGCTCCGGAAAGAGACCCAGTACTTC. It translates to CANSVGSGGLRKETQYF.

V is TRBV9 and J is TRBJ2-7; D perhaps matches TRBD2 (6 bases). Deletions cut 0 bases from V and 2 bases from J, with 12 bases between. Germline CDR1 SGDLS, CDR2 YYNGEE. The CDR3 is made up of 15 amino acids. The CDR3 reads CASSVAGSGTYEQYF. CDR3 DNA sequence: TGTGCCAGCAGCGTAGCCGGGAGTGGCACCTACGAGCAGTACTTC.

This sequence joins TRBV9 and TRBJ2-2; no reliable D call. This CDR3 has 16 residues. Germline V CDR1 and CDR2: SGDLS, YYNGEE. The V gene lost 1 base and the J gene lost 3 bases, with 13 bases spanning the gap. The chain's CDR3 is CASSVNTATDTGELFF. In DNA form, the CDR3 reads TGTGCCAGCAGCGTAAACACAGCCACGGACACCGGGGAGCTGTTTTTT.

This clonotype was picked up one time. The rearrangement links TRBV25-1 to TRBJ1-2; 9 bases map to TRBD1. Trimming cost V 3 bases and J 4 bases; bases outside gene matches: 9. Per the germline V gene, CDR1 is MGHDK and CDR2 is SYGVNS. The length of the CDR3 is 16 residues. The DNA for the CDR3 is TGTGCCAGCAGTGACGGCGGACAGGGGTTTGGCTATGGCTACACCTTC. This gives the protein CASSDGGQGFGYGYTF.

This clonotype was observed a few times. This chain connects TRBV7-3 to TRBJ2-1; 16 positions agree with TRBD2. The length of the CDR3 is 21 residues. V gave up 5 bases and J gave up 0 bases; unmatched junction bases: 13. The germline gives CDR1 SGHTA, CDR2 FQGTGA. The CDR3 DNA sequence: TGTGCCAGCAGCCTACACTACCCCGGGACTAGCGGGAGGGCCTCCTACAATGAGCAGTTCTTC. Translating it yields CASSLHYPGTSGRASYNEQFF.

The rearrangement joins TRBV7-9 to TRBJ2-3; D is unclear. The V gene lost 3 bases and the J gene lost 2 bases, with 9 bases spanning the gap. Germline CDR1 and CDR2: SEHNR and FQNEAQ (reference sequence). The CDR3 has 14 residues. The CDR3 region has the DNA TGTGCCAGCAGCTTTACTGCTCTCACAGATACGCAGTATTTT. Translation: CASSFTALTDTQYF.

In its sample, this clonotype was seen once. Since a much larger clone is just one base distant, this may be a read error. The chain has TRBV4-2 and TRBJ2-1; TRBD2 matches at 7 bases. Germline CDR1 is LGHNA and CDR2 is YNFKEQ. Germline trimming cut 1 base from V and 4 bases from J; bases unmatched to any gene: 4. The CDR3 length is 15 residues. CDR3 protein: CASSQGRAGYNEQFF. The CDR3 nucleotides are TGTGCCAGCAGCCAAGGTCGAGCGGGGTACAATGAGCAGTTCTTC.

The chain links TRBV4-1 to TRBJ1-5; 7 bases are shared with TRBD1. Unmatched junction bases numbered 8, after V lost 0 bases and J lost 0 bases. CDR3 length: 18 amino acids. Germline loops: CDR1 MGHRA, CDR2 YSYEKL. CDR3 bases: TGCGCCAGCAGCCAAGACTCGCACAGGGGATATAGCAATCAGCCCCAGCATTTT. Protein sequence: CASSQDSHRGYSNQPQHF.

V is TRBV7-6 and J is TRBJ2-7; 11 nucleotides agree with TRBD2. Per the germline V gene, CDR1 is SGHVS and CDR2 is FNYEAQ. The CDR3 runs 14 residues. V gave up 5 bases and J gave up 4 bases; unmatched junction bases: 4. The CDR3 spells CASSVTSGKYEQYF. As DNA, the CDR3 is TGTGCCAGCAGCGTGACTAGCGGGAAGTACGAGCAGTACTTC.

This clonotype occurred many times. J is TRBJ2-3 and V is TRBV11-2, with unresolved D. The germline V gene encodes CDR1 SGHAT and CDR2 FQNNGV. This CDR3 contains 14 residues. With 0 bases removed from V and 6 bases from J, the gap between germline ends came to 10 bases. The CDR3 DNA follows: TGTGCCAGCAGCTTAGATCCCCGCCCGGATACGCAGTATTTT. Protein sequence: CASSLDPRPDTQYF.

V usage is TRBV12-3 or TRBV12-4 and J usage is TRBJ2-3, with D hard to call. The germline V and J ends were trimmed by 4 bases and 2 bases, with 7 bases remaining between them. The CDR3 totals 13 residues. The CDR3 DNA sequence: TGTGCCAGCAGTTATGGGGTCACAGATACGCAGTATTTT. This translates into CASSYGVTDTQYF.

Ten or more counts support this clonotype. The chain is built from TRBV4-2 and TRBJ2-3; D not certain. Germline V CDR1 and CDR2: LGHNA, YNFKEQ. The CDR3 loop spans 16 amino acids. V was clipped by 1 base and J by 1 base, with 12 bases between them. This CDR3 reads CASSQVTALGTDTQYF. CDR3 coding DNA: TGTGCCAGCAGCCAAGTAACCGCGCTGGGCACAGATACGCAGTATTTT.

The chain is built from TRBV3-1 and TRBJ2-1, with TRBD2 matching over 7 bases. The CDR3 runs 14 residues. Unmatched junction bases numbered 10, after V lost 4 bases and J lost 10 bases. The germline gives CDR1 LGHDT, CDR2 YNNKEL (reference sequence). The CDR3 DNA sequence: TGTGCCAGCAGCCCTAGCGATATGGGGGGGGAGCAGTTCTTC. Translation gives CASSPSDMGGEQFF.